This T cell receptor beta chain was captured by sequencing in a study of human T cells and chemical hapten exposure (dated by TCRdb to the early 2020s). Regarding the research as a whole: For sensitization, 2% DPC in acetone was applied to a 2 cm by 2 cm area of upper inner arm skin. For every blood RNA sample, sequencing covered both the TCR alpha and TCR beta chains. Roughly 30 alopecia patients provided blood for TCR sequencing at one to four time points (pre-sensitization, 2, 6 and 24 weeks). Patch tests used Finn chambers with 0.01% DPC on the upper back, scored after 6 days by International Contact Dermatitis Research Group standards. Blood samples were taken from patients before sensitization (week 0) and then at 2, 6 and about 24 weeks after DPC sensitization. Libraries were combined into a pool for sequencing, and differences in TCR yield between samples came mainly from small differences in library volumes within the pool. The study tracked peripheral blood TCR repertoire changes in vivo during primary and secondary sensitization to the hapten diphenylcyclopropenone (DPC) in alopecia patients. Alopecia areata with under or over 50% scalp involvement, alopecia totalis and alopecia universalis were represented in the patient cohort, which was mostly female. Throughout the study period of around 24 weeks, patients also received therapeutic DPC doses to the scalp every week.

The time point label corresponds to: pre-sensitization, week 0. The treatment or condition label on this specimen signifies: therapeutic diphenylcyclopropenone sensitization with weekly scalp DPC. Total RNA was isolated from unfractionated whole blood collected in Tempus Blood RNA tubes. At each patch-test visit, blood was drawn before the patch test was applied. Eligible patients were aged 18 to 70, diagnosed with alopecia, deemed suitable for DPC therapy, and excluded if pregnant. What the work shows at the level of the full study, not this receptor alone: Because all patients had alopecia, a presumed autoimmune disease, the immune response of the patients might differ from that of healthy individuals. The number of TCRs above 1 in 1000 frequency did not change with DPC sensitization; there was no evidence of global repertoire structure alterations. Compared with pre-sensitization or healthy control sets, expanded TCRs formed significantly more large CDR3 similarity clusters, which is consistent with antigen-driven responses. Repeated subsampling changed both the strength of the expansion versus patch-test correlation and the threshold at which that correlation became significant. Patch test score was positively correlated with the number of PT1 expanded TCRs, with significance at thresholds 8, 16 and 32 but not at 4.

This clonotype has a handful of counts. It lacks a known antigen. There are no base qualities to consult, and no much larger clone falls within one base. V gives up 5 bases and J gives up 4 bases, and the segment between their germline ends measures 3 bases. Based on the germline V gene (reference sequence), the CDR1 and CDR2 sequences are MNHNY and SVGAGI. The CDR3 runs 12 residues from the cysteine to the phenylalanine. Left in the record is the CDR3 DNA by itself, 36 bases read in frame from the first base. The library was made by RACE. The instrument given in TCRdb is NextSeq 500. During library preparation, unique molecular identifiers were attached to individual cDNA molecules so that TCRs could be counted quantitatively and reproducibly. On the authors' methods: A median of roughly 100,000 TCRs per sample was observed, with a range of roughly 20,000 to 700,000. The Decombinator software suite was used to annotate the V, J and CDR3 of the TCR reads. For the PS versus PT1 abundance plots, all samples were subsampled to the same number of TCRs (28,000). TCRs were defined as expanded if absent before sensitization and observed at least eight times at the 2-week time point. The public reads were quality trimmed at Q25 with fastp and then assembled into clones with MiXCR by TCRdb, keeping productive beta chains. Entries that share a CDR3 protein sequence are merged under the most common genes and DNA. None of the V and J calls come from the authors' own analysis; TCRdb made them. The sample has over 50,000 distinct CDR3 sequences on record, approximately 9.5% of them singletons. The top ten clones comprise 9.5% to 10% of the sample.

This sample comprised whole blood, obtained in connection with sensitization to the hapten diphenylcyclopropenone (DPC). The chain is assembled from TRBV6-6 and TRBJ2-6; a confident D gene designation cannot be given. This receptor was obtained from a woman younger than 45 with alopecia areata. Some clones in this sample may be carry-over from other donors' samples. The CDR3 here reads CASSPGANVLTF. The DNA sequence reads TGTGCCAGCAGTCCCGGGGCCAACGTCCTGACTTTC.